This T cell receptor beta chain was captured in a study of Graves' ophthalmopathy and Graves' hyperthyroidism. In its sample, this clonotype was seen many times. Amplified material comprised TCR beta CDR3 regions derived from RNA transcripts. The library came from an HTBI-primed first-round RT-PCR and a second-round multiplex PCR. MiXCR, applied by TCRdb to the multiplex PCR reads, yields one record per CDR3 protein. The data show about 340,000 distinct CDR3 sequences, about a sixth seen once. The ends were cut back, 6 bases at V and 0 bases at J, with 8 bases in the middle. Per germline, CDR1 KGHSH and CDR2 LQKENI. The CDR3 has 13 residues.

The sequencing sample was made of peripheral blood. This chain joins TRBV18 and TRBJ1-1, with D hard to call. The sequence was obtained from an adult man with Graves' ophthalmopathy. Here the CDR3 DNA reads TGTGCCAGCTCGGCTGAGTTGAACACTGAAGCTTTCTTT. Protein sequence: CASSAELNTEAFF.